The 11 T cell receptor beta chains presented below share a single source sample, sequenced in a study of multiple sclerosis patients with progressive multifocal leukoencephalopathy. Specified time point: time of PML onset. Assay used: immunoSEQ multiplex PCR; TCRdb lists only in-frame clones, some missing. Altogether more than 30,000 clones are present, 80% to 90% being singletons, with the ten largest covering under 6%. The sample was PBMCs, taken from a patient treated with natalizumab. Source of these receptors: a middle-aged woman with progressive multifocal leukoencephalopathy.

This chain uses TRBV29-1 with TRBJ1-2, with D perhaps matching TRBD1 (6 bases). V lost 7 bases and J 4 bases, leaving 13 bases between the germline ends. Germline V gene sequence: CDR1 SQVTM, CDR2 ANQGSEA. The length of the CDR3 is 12 residues. This CDR3 reads CSGAQGTYGYTF. CDR3 in DNA: TGCAGCGGCGCACAGGGAACCTATGGCTACACCTTC. Based on the CDR3 plus reference TRBV29-1 and TRBJ1-2, the full variable domain is SAVISQKPSRDICQRGTSLTIQCQVDSQVTMMFWYRQQPGQSLTLIATANQGSEATYESGFVIDKFPISRPNLTFSTLTVSNMSPEDSSIYLCSGAQGTYGYTFGSGTRLTVV.

The rearrangement joins TRBV29-1 to TRBJ1-2; TRBD1 aligns across 8 bases. The CDR3 runs to 12 residues. The V segment lost 5 bases and the J segment 8 bases; nucleotides outside the gene matches: 7. CDR1 is SQVTM and CDR2 is ANQGSEA in the germline V gene. The CDR3: CSVKGQGPGYTF. CDR3 bases: TGCAGCGTTAAAGGACAGGGACCAGGCTACACCTTC.

The V gene is TRBV4-1, the J gene TRBJ2-7, with TRBD1 as a possible D gene (6 bases). The CDR3 has 15 amino acids. From germline, CDR1 is MGHRA and CDR2 YSYEKL. V dropped 3 bases and J dropped 4 bases, with 16 bases sitting between them. The CDR3 nucleotides are TGCGCCAGCAGCCAGACCGGGACACCACTTTACGAGCAGTACTTC. As protein: CASSQTGTPLYEQYF.

The rearrangement links TRBV7-9 to TRBJ1-1, with D perhaps matching TRBD1 (5 bases). This CDR3 spans 15 amino acids. Germline V gene sequence: CDR1 SEHNR, CDR2 FQNEAQ (reference sequence). V was trimmed by 0 bases and J by 5 bases, leaving 13 bases between them. The CDR3 DNA is TGTGCCAGCAGCTTAGCGGGGCCCTATAGAACTGAAGCTTTCTTT. Protein product: CASSLAGPYRTEAFF.

The V gene is TRBV11-3, the J gene TRBJ1-3; unclear D gene. CDR1 SGHNT and CDR2 YENEEA come from the germline V gene. This CDR3 is 11 amino acids long. V was cut by 11 bases and J by 3 bases, with 8 bases left in between. The CDR3 DNA reads as TGTGCCCAGCGAGTTGGAAACACCATATATTTT. Translation gives CAQRVGNTIYF.

The chain joins TRBV30 to TRBJ2-5, with D perhaps given as TRBD1 or TRBD2 (5 bases each). Looked up from germline, CDR1 is GTSNPN and CDR2 is SVGIG (reference sequence). V was cut by 5 bases and J by 4 bases, with 14 bases left in between. The CDR3 spans 13 residues. CDR3 bases: TGTGCCTGGCGGGCCGGGACCAGAGAGACCCAGTACTTC. Its translation is CAWRAGTRETQYF. Complete variable domain (other parts from reference TRBV30 and TRBJ2-5): SQTIHQWPATLVQPVGSPLSLECTVEGTSNPNLYWYRQAAGRGLQLLFYSVGIGQISSEVPQNLSASRPQDRQFILSSKKLLLSDSGFYLCAWRAGTRETQYFGPGTRLLVL.

This chain's CDR3 is CASSVLLGGSEQYF. CDR3 in DNA: TGCGCCAGCAGCGTGCTACTAGGTGGTTCCGAGCAGTACTTC. The chain employs TRBV5-1 and TRBJ2-7, with a tentative D call TRBD2 (5 bases). The CDR3 consists of 14 residues. Trimming took 4 bases from V and 6 from J, leaving 17 bases between them. Germline V gene sequence: CDR1 SGHRS, CDR2 YFSETQ.

The gene calls are TRBV4-2 and TRBJ2-7, with TRBD2 identical over 11 bases. V lost 4 bases and J lost 0; bases outside the gene matches: 2. The CDR3 contains 15 residues. Per the germline V gene, CDR1 is LGHNA and CDR2 is YNFKEQ. For the CDR3, the DNA is TGTGCCAGCAGCCCTGGGACTAGCGGCTCCTACGAGCAGTACTTC. The encoded protein is CASSPGTSGSYEQYF.

The V gene is TRBV27, the J gene TRBJ2-5, with D maybe TRBD1 (6 bases). The CDR3 loop spans 14 amino acids. Trimming stripped 3 bases from V and 4 bases from J, with 12 bases between. The germline V gene has CDR1 MNHEY and CDR2 SMNVEV (reference sequence). The CDR3 loop is CASSFNRARETQYF. In nucleotides, the CDR3 is TGTGCCAGCAGTTTCAACAGGGCGAGAGAGACCCAGTACTTC.

The chain joins TRBV5-1 to TRBJ2-2; the D gene is possibly TRBD1 (6 bases). The CDR3 sequence is 14 residues long. V lost 4 bases and J lost 1, with 8 bases in between. Germline loops: CDR1 SGHRS, CDR2 YFSETQ. CDR3 protein: CASSPGQNTGELFF. For the CDR3, the DNA is TGCGCCAGCAGCCCGGGACAGAACACCGGGGAGCTGTTTTTT.

The chain combines TRBV28 with TRBJ2-7; a possible D gene is TRBD1 (6 bases). Trimming cost V 6 bases and J 1 base, with 10 bases left between them. Germline V lookup: CDR1 MDHEN, CDR2 SYDVKM. This CDR3 is 13 amino acids long. CDR3 coding DNA: TGTGCCAGCAGCCGTGGGACATCCTACGAGCAGTACTTC. Its protein product is CASSRGTSYEQYF.